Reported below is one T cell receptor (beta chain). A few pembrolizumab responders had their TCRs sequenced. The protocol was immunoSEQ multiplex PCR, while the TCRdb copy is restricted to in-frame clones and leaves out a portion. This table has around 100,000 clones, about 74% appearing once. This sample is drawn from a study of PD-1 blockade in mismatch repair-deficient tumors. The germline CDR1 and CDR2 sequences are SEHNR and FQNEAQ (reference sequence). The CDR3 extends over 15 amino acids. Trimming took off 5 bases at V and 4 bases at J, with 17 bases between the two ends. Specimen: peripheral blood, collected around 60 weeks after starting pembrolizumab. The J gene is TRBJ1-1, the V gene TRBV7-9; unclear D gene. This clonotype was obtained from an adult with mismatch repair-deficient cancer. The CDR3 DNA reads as TGTGCCAGCAGCCCCCTCGTCCCCTCGGGCACTGAAGCTTTCTTT. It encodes CASSPLVPSGTEAFF. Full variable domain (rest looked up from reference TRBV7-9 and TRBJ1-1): DTGVSQNPRHKITKRGQNVTFRCDPISEHNRLYWYRQTLGQGPEFLTYFQNEAQLEKSRLLSDRFSAERPKGSFSTLEIQRTEQGDSAMYLCASSPLVPSGTEAFFGQGTRLTVV.